This is a list of T cell receptor beta chains from one sample in a study of OX40 agonist ivuxolimab in advanced cancers. Here immunoSEQ multiplex PCR was the method, and the copy in TCRdb shows in-frame clones only, minus some. The sample has tens of thousands of clones; roughly 93% are singletons. The sequences come from CD4+ or CD8+ T cells sorted from blood, collected in a trial of the OX40 agonist ivuxolimab. These receptors all stem from an adult with an advanced solid tumor such as melanoma, head and neck, liver or kidney cancer. Each CDR3 is given with its conserved first and last residue. Fields, in order: CDR3 protein, CDR3 DNA, V gene, J gene, D gene, clone size. A D gene is named only where the DNA matches it firmly. Clone size appears in some rows only: once, few, many, or a class for an expanded clone.

cdr3_aa: CASSWVRDTSYEQYF; cdr3_nt: TGCGCCAGCAGCTGGGTCCGGGACACCTCCTACGAGCAGTACTTC; v_call: TRBV5-1; j_call: TRBJ2-7; d_call: -; clone_size: -
cdr3_aa: CASSLTGLNQPQHF; cdr3_nt: TGTGCCAGCAGTTTGACAGGGCTCAATCAGCCCCAGCATTTT; v_call: TRBV27; j_call: TRBJ1-5; d_call: TRBD1; clone_size: -
cdr3_aa: CASSERWDEQFF; cdr3_nt: TGTGCCAGCAGTGAACGGTGGGATGAGCAGTTCTTC; v_call: TRBV6-1; j_call: TRBJ2-1; d_call: -; clone_size: -
cdr3_aa: CASSGPNTEAFF; cdr3_nt: TGTGCCAGCAGTGGGCCGAACACTGAAGCTTTCTTT; v_call: TRBV27; j_call: TRBJ1-1; d_call: -; clone_size: few
cdr3_aa: CASSPNLANEQFF; cdr3_nt: TGTGCCAGCAGCCCAAATCTAGCTAATGAGCAGTTCTTC; v_call: TRBV11-2; j_call: TRBJ2-1; d_call: -; clone_size: -
cdr3_aa: CASILANYGYTF; cdr3_nt: TGTGCCAGCATATTAGCTAACTATGGCTACACCTTC; v_call: TRBV2; j_call: TRBJ1-2; d_call: -; clone_size: -
cdr3_aa: CASSSSGQETQYF; cdr3_nt: TGCGCCAGCAGTTCTAGCGGACAAGAGACCCAGTACTTC; v_call: TRBV10-1; j_call: TRBJ2-5; d_call: TRBD2; clone_size: -
cdr3_aa: CASSELPRVGNTIYF; cdr3_nt: TGTGCCAGCAGCGAACTCCCAAGGGTGGGAAACACCATATATTTT; v_call: TRBV9; j_call: TRBJ1-3; d_call: -; clone_size: -
cdr3_aa: CASSPWTETHIYYSNQPQHF; cdr3_nt: TGTGCCAGCAGCCCCTGGACAGAAACACACATATATTATAGCAATCAGCCCCAGCATTTT; v_call: TRBV7-8; j_call: TRBJ1-5; d_call: -; clone_size: -
cdr3_aa: CASRQSGSPAYEQYF; cdr3_nt: TGTGCCAGTAGACAAAGCGGGAGCCCGGCCTACGAGCAGTACTTC; v_call: TRBV19; j_call: TRBJ2-7; d_call: TRBD2; clone_size: -
cdr3_aa: CASRGNTGELFF; cdr3_nt: TGTGCCAGCAGAGGTAACACCGGGGAGCTGTTTTTT; v_call: TRBV6-6; j_call: TRBJ2-2; d_call: -; clone_size: -
cdr3_aa: CASSEFYRPRSNTEAFF; cdr3_nt: TGTGCCAGCAGTGAATTCTATCGCCCGAGGTCGAACACTGAAGCTTTCTTT; v_call: TRBV6-1; j_call: TRBJ1-1; d_call: -; clone_size: -
cdr3_aa: CASSFIRGIYNEQFF; cdr3_nt: TGTGCCAGCAGTTTTATCAGGGGCATCTACAATGAGCAGTTCTTC; v_call: TRBV27; j_call: TRBJ2-1; d_call: -; clone_size: -
cdr3_aa: CASSEGGAADTQYF; cdr3_nt: TGTGCCAGCAGTGAAGGGGGCGCCGCAGATACGCAGTATTTT; v_call: TRBV25-1; j_call: TRBJ2-3; d_call: -; clone_size: -
cdr3_aa: CSAGQGGINYGYTF; cdr3_nt: TGCAGCGCCGGACAGGGAGGCATTAACTATGGCTACACCTTC; v_call: TRBV29-1; j_call: TRBJ1-2; d_call: TRBD1; clone_size: -
cdr3_aa: CASSLDYNEQFF; cdr3_nt: TGTGCCAGCAGCTTGGACTACAATGAGCAGTTCTTC; v_call: TRBV7-9; j_call: TRBJ2-1; d_call: -; clone_size: -
cdr3_aa: CAWSGYQVETQYF; cdr3_nt: TGTGCCTGGAGTGGCTATCAGGTGGAGACCCAGTACTTC; v_call: TRBV30; j_call: TRBJ2-5; d_call: -; clone_size: once
cdr3_aa: CASGSSVSSYNEQFF; cdr3_nt: TGCGCCAGCGGTTCCTCCGTGAGCTCCTACAATGAGCAGTTCTTC; v_call: TRBV5-1; j_call: TRBJ2-1; d_call: -; clone_size: -
cdr3_aa: CASSFRESYEQYF; cdr3_nt: TGTGCCAGCAGCTTCAGGGAATCCTACGAGCAGTACTTC; v_call: TRBV5-5; j_call: TRBJ2-7; d_call: -; clone_size: -
cdr3_aa: CAWGTGTESSYEQYF; cdr3_nt: TGTGCCTGGGGTACCGGGACGGAGAGCTCCTACGAGCAGTACTTC; v_call: TRBV30; j_call: TRBJ2-7; d_call: -; clone_size: -
cdr3_aa: CASSRGVASSYEQYF; cdr3_nt: TGTGCCAGCAGCCGTGGGGTAGCGAGCTCCTACGAGCAGTACTTC; v_call: TRBV5-6; j_call: TRBJ2-7; d_call: -; clone_size: -
cdr3_aa: CATSRDRGQAGKLFF; cdr3_nt: TGTGCCACCAGCAGAGATAGGGGACAGGCTGGAAAACTGTTTTTT; v_call: TRBV15; j_call: TRBJ1-4; d_call: TRBD1; clone_size: -
cdr3_aa: CASSLSGEYNEQFF; cdr3_nt: TGTGCCAGCAGCTTGAGCGGGGAATACAATGAGCAGTTCTTC; v_call: TRBV7-9; j_call: TRBJ2-1; d_call: TRBD2; clone_size: -
cdr3_aa: CASGGGTEAFF; cdr3_nt: TGCGCCAGCGGGGGGGGGACTGAAGCTTTCTTT; v_call: TRBV10-2; j_call: TRBJ1-1; d_call: -; clone_size: -
cdr3_aa: CASSSPDTIEQYF; cdr3_nt: TGTGCCAGCAGTTCCCCAGACACGATCGAGCAGTACTTC; v_call: TRBV27; j_call: TRBJ2-7; d_call: -; clone_size: -
cdr3_aa: CASSPYSGSYEQFF; cdr3_nt: TGTGCCAGCAGTCCATATAGCGGGAGCTATGAGCAGTTCTTC; v_call: TRBV6-5; j_call: TRBJ2-1; d_call: TRBD2; clone_size: -
cdr3_aa: CAWSGGGDVYEQYF; cdr3_nt: TGTGCCTGGAGTGGTGGAGGGGACGTGTACGAGCAGTACTTC; v_call: TRBV30; j_call: TRBJ2-7; d_call: -; clone_size: -
cdr3_aa: CATATNEKLFF; cdr3_nt: TGTGCCACCGCAACTAATGAAAAACTGTTTTTT; v_call: TRBV19; j_call: TRBJ1-4; d_call: -; clone_size: -
cdr3_aa: CASDRRTSGGAVDEQFF; cdr3_nt: TGCGCCAGCGATCGAAGGACTAGCGGGGGGGCGGTGGATGAGCAGTTCTTC; v_call: TRBV5-1; j_call: TRBJ2-1; d_call: TRBD2; clone_size: once
cdr3_aa: CAIRTGQGGSNTEAFF; cdr3_nt: TGTGCCATCAGGACAGGGCAGGGAGGTTCGAACACTGAAGCTTTCTTT; v_call: TRBV10-3; j_call: TRBJ1-1; d_call: TRBD1; clone_size: -
cdr3_aa: CASSQTGATGELFF; cdr3_nt: TGCGCCAGCAGCCAAACCGGGGCCACCGGGGAGCTGTTTTTT; v_call: TRBV5-1; j_call: TRBJ2-2; d_call: -; clone_size: -
cdr3_aa: CASTQGTGGHGYTF; cdr3_nt: TGTGCCAGCACACAGGGGACAGGGGGCCATGGCTACACCTTC; v_call: TRBV6-5; j_call: TRBJ1-2; d_call: TRBD1; clone_size: -
cdr3_aa: CASSETPPGRHGYTF; cdr3_nt: TGTGCCAGCAGTGAAACCCCACCGGGGAGGCATGGCTACACCTTC; v_call: TRBV6-1; j_call: TRBJ1-2; d_call: -; clone_size: -
cdr3_aa: CASRPGSPGNQPQHF; cdr3_nt: TGTGCCAGCAGGCCTGGGTCGCCTGGCAATCAGCCCCAGCATTTT; v_call: TRBV27; j_call: TRBJ1-5; d_call: -; clone_size: -
cdr3_aa: CASSLFSNQPQHF; cdr3_nt: TGTGCCAGCAGTTTATTTAGCAATCAGCCCCAGCATTTT; v_call: TRBV27; j_call: TRBJ1-5; d_call: -; clone_size: -
cdr3_aa: CASSELTGGETEAFF; cdr3_nt: TGTGCCAGCAGTGAATTGACAGGGGGCGAAACTGAAGCTTTCTTT; v_call: TRBV25-1; j_call: TRBJ1-1; d_call: TRBD1; clone_size: -
cdr3_aa: CASSETGGFNIQYF; cdr3_nt: TGTGCCAGCAGTGAGACAGGGGGATTCAACATTCAGTACTTC; v_call: TRBV25-1; j_call: TRBJ2-4; d_call: TRBD1; clone_size: -
cdr3_aa: CASKGEAPDTQYF; cdr3_nt: TGTGCCAGTAAGGGCGAGGCGCCAGATACGCAGTATTTT; v_call: TRBV19; j_call: TRBJ2-3; d_call: -; clone_size: -
cdr3_aa: CASSPPGVMNTEAFF; cdr3_nt: TGTGCCAGCAGCCCCCCAGGGGTCATGAACACTGAAGCTTTCTTT; v_call: TRBV9; j_call: TRBJ1-1; d_call: -; clone_size: once
cdr3_aa: CASSFRLAGNEQFF; cdr3_nt: TGTGCCAGCAGTTTCCGGCTAGCGGGAAATGAGCAGTTCTTC; v_call: TRBV27; j_call: TRBJ2-1; d_call: TRBD2; clone_size: -
cdr3_aa: CASSLDREQPQHF; cdr3_nt: TGTGCCAGCAGCCTCGACAGGGAGCAGCCCCAGCATTTT; v_call: TRBV5-4; j_call: TRBJ1-5; d_call: TRBD1; clone_size: once
cdr3_aa: CSVESSSYEQYF; cdr3_nt: TGCAGCGTTGAGAGCTCCTCCTACGAGCAGTACTTC; v_call: TRBV29-1; j_call: TRBJ2-7; d_call: -; clone_size: -
cdr3_aa: CASSLTSGYNEQFF; cdr3_nt: TGTGCCAGCAGCTTGACTAGCGGCTACAATGAGCAGTTCTTC; v_call: TRBV7-6; j_call: TRBJ2-1; d_call: TRBD2; clone_size: -
cdr3_aa: CASSETRDRAITDTQYF; cdr3_nt: TGTGCCAGCAGCGAAACCAGGGACAGGGCGATCACAGATACGCAGTATTTT; v_call: TRBV9; j_call: TRBJ2-3; d_call: TRBD1; clone_size: once
cdr3_aa: CASSYEAGGKNSPLHF; cdr3_nt: TGTGCCAGCAGTTACGAGGCAGGGGGGAAAAATTCACCCCTCCACTTT; v_call: TRBV6-6; j_call: TRBJ1-6; d_call: TRBD1; clone_size: once
cdr3_aa: CARSSETQYF; cdr3_nt: TGTGCCAGAAGCTCCGAGACCCAGTACTTC; v_call: TRBV5-3; j_call: TRBJ2-5; d_call: -; clone_size: -
cdr3_aa: CASSFGGAGADTQYF; cdr3_nt: TGTGCCAGCAGCTTCGGGGGGGCCGGGGCAGATACGCAGTATTTT; v_call: TRBV5-8; j_call: TRBJ2-3; d_call: TRBD2; clone_size: -
cdr3_aa: CASSHGISSSYEQYF; cdr3_nt: TGTGCCAGCAGTCACGGGATCTCCTCCTCCTACGAGCAGTACTTC; v_call: TRBV28; j_call: TRBJ2-7; d_call: -; clone_size: once